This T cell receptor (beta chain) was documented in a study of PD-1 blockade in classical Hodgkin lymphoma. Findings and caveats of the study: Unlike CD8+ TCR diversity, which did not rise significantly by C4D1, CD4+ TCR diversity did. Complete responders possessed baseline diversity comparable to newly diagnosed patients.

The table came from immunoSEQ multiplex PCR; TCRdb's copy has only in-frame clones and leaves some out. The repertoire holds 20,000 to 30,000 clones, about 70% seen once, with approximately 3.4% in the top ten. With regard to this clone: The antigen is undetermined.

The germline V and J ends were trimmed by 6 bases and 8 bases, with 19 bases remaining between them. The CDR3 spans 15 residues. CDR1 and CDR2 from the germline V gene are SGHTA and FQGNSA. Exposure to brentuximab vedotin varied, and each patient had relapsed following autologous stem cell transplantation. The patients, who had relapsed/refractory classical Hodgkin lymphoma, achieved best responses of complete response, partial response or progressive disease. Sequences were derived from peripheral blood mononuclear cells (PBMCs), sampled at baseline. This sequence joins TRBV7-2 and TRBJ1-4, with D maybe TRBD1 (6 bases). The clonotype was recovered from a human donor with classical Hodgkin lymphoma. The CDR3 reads CASSSQGVRGEKLFF. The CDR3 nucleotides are TGTGCCAGCAGTTCACAGGGAGTTAGGGGGGAAAAACTGTTTTTT.